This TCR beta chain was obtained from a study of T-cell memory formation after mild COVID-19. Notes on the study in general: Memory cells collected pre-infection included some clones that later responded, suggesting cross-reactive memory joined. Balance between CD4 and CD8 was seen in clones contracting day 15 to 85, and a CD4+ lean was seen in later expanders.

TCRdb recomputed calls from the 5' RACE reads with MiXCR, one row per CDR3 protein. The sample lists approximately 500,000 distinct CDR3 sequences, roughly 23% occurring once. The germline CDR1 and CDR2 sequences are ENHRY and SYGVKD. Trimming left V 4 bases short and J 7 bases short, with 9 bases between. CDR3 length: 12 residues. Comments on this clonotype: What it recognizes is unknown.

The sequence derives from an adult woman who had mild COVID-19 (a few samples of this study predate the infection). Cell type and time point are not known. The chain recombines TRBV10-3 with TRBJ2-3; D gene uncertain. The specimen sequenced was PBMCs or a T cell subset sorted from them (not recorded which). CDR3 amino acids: CAISAPGNTQYF. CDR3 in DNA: TGTGCCATCAGTGCCCCGGGTAATACGCAGTATTTT.